This T cell receptor beta chain was identified in a study of CD8 T cells in ankylosing spondylitis. Broader study findings: As for the disease-linked clones, they showed a CD8+ phenotype and occurred at relatively low frequencies in peripheral blood. One TCR beta motif, made up of roughly 8 highly homologous variants, appeared characteristic of ankylosing spondylitis blood. Previous work reported some of these motif variants in the synovial fluid and blood of reactive arthritis.

This clonotype was picked up many times. As yet, its antigen is unknown. CDR3 size: 13 residues. The V and J ends lost 3 bases and 6 bases, in that order; junction bases with no gene match: 1. The germline CDR1 and CDR2 sequences are DFQATT and SNEGSKA (reference sequence). TCR beta libraries were made by quantitative 5'-RACE with molecular barcodes. TCRdb passed the 5' RACE reads through MiXCR, listing each CDR3 protein once. The data show about 160,000 distinct CDR3 sequences, about 17% seen once. The receptor was isolated from a male donor with ankylosing spondylitis or in good health (not recorded which). The sample comprised blood, either unsorted or a sorted T cell fraction (not recorded which). This rearrangement joins TRBV20-1 to TRBJ1-4; TRBD1 matches 10 bases. CDR3 in amino acids: CSARTGGHEKLFF. The CDR3, as DNA: TGCAGTGCTAGGACAGGGGGCCATGAAAAACTGTTTTTT.